This section outlines one TCR beta chain sequence together with its context. How the authors handled the data: By means of reference gene primer amplification, nucleated cell counts were estimated. Method: immunoSEQ multiplex PCR; TCRdb's copy keeps in-frame clones and lacks some. From that table come the V and J calls and clone size; the DNA was used to work out D and trimming. The sample records about 100,000 clones, 85% being singletons. Trimming pared 4 bases from V and 2 bases from J, leaving 3 bases between. Germline values: CDR1 LGHNT, CDR2 FRNRAP. The CDR3 runs 12 residues. The source of the sample is a study of blood T cell repertoires in COVID-19. Background on the study: COVID-19 samples collected from the United States, Italy and Spain covered acute and convalescent phases. PBMCs, B-cell-depleted T cells, or T cells provided the cDNA or gDNA that made up the material.

V and J are TRBV12-5 and TRBJ1-3; D call uncertain. Sequencing used peripheral blood. The TCR comes from a man between 50 and 59 years old with active or convalescent COVID-19. The CDR3 nucleotides are TGTGCTAGTGGTTCGGCTGGAAACACCATATATTTT. Translated: CASGSAGNTIYF.